The entry below gives a single T cell receptor beta chain sequence along with its context. The target of this receptor is not known. No quality values exist for individual bases; no much larger clone is one base distant. Receptor amplification or capture employed multiplex PCR. The sequencer listed for this sample is Illumina HiSeq 2500. Following protocols modified from ARM-PCR, the researchers constructed TCRbeta libraries through three rounds of nested PCR with primers (Table S4). Before sequencing, PCR products of 200-500 bp were cut from the gel and purified using the QIAquick gel extraction kit. For the original study's pipeline: Reads were cleaned using Trimmomatic, were merged into complete CDR3 sequences using FLASH, and were assigned to V(D)J germline segments using MiTCR. Clonal diversity was computed as the inverse Simpson's index with VDJtools. A read counted as productive if the sequence was in-frame and lacked a premature stop codon. In-frame beta chains were kept once TCRdb had trimmed the public reads at Q25 with fastp and called clones with MiXCR. A single entry per CDR3 protein holds the most common genes and DNA from its merged rows. The V and J calls follow TCRdb's processing rather than the paper's. Across this sample there are tens of thousands of distinct CDR3 sequences, with around two thirds seen only once. Roughly a third of the sample is taken by the ten largest.

The record originates from a study of tumor and adjacent non-tumor tissue in lung cancer (dated by TCRdb to 2017 to 2018). Regarding the study in general: Of the cohort, more than ten patients had adenocarcinoma, 2 had squamous cell carcinoma and 1 had small cell lung cancer. The roughly 15 enrolled patients, of whom around 10 were men and 5 were women, were aged roughly 30 to 80 years and were diagnosed with TNM stage I to III disease. A total of fewer than 150 million productive TCRbeta reads were generated by sequencing, corresponding to an average of around 3.8 million reads per sample. Using bulk TCRbeta repertoires from over 14 lung cancer patients, the study set lung tumor tissue side by side with matched distant non-tumor lung tissue. For each patient, one tumor sample and one normal lung sample were taken, giving under 35 paired specimens that underwent TCRbeta CDR3 sequencing. Overall study results and their limits: TCR diversity was significantly higher in younger patients, and higher tumor TCR diversity was associated with shorter overall and disease-free survival. Only around 16 patients were in the cohort, and the authors stated that larger samples and more detailed clinical data are needed. Neither the sequencing platform nor unique molecular identifiers are mentioned in the methods. Peripheral blood was not sequenced, so blood TCRbeta repertoires in these lung cancer patients were not examined. A significantly larger cumulative share of the repertoire was made up by the top 100 clones in normal lung than in tumor tissue. TCR diversity (inverse Simpson) was significantly higher in tumor than in normal lung tissue (431.37 vs 166.20, P = 0.0075, Mann-Whitney U test).

From cysteine to phenylalanine, the CDR3 is 14 amino acids long. This entry keeps only the CDR3 DNA: 42 bases, framed from base 1. The junction shows trimming of 0 bases on V and 10 bases on J, plus 10 bases between the germline ends. Sequences LNHDA (CDR1) and SQIVND (CDR2) are obtained from the germline V gene (reference sequence). Bulk unsorted tissue served as the source for RNA extraction, and RNA quality was assessed using a NanoDrop ND-1000 and an Agilent 2100. The normal lung samples consisted of distant non-tumor tissue collected more than 3 cm from the tumor edge. Newly diagnosed lung cancer patients without prior chemotherapy who had been admitted for thoracic surgery in China between August and November 2014 were enrolled as donors. Patients with previous radiotherapy or chemotherapy, or with another concurrent cancer, were excluded from the study. Pieces of surgical tissue measuring about 1-2 cm3 were kept in RNAlater solution and held at -80 degrees C until needed.

The sequence links TRBV19 to TRBJ1-6, and TRBD1 may be the D gene, going by 5 matching bases. The specimen was distant non-tumor lung tissue. The receptor comes from a man in his 70s with non-small cell lung cancer. Read as DNA, the sequence is TGTGCCAGTAGTATAGATCGGTGGGACTCACCCCTCCACTTT. Translated, this gives CASSIDRWDSPLHF.